A single sample is the source of the 13 T cell receptor beta chains below, sequenced in a study of CD8 T cells in ankylosing spondylitis. TCRdb processed the 5' RACE reads anew with MiXCR; each CDR3 protein has one entry. The sample yields approximately 350,000 distinct CDR3 sequences, roughly 14% seen once. The sequencing input was blood, either unsorted or a sorted T cell fraction (not recorded which). Source of these receptors: a male donor with ankylosing spondylitis or in good health (not recorded which).

The CDR3 sequence: CASSVAPRAEAFF. The CDR3 nucleotides read TGTGCCAGCAGCGTCGCACCGAGGGCTGAAGCTTTCTTT. The chain couples TRBV9 to TRBJ1-1, with unresolved D. Germline CDR1 is SGDLS and CDR2 is YYNGEE. The CDR3 loop spans 13 amino acids. V was shortened by 2 bases and J by 6 bases, with 11 bases between the two germline ends.

This chain connects TRBV6-1 to TRBJ2-2; no firm D call. Trimming took off 6 bases at V and 7 bases at J, with 15 bases between the two ends. CDR1 MNHNS and CDR2 SASEGT come from the germline V gene. The CDR3 totals 14 residues. The CDR3 DNA reads TGTGCCAGCAGGGGAAACCGGCGAGACGGGGAGCTGTTTTTT. Its translation is CASRGNRRDGELFF.

To note about this clonotype: A read error may produce the germline difference seen at one junction end. This chain links TRBV7-8 with TRBJ1-1, with TRBD1 matching over 7 bases. The length of the CDR3 is 15 residues. Germline CDR1 and CDR2: SGHVS and FQNEAQ. For the CDR3, the DNA is TGTGCTAGCAGCACATATCAGGGGGGGGACACTGAAGCTTTCTTT. Translated, it gives CASSTYQGGDTEAFF.

The chain couples TRBV2 to TRBJ2-3; D possibly uses TRBD1 or TRBD2 (5 bases each). The CDR3 runs to 16 residues. CDR1 SNHLY and CDR2 FYNNEI come from the germline V gene. V was cut by 0 bases and J by 2 bases, with 12 bases left in between. DNA of the CDR3: TGTGCCAGCAGTGAAGCGCTTGGGACCTCCACAGATACGCAGTATTTT. Translating gives CASSEALGTSTDTQYF.

This clonotype has ten or more counts. This sequence joins TRBV20-1 and TRBJ2-1; no reliable D call. Trimming removed 6 bases at V and 9 bases at J, with 21 bases between. Germline V gene lookup returns CDR1 DFQATT and CDR2 SNEGSKA (reference sequence). The CDR3 extends over 14 amino acids. This CDR3 is CSASFVALATEQFF. The DNA of the CDR3 is TGCAGTGCCTCTTTCGTGGCTCTCGCTACTGAGCAGTTCTTC.

There are a few counts of this clonotype. The V call is TRBV7-9, the J call TRBJ1-2; the match to TRBD1 covers 9 bases. The CDR3 runs 15 residues. CDR1 is SEHNR, CDR2 FQNEAQ, per germline (reference sequence). J lost 6 bases, V lost 5 bases, and 10 bases had no gene match. In DNA, the CDR3 is TGTGCCAGCAGCGGGGGACAGGGAGATTTCAATGGCTACACCTTC. Translated: CASSGGQGDFNGYTF.

The chain recombines TRBV20-1 with TRBJ2-1, with D tentatively TRBD2 (6 bases). The CDR3 length is 15 residues. The germline V gene encodes CDR1 DFQATT and CDR2 SNEGSKA (reference sequence). The ends were cut back, 6 bases at V and 8 bases at J, with 23 bases in the middle. CDR3 amino acids: CSAGEAGLPRDEQFF. Written as DNA, the CDR3 is TGCAGTGCAGGGGAGGCTGGTTTACCGCGAGATGAGCAGTTCTTC.

The chain uses TRBV3-1 and TRBJ1-2; D possibly corresponds to TRBD1 (6 bases). Germline V lookup: CDR1 LGHDT, CDR2 YNNKEL (reference sequence). Trimming removed 0 bases at V and 5 bases at J, with 13 bases between. This CDR3 is 15 amino acids long. CDR3 region: CASSQDTGSGYGYTF. CDR3 bases: TGTGCCAGCAGCCAAGACACAGGGAGCGGATATGGCTACACCTTC.

This clonotype was detected only a few times. The genes are TRBV2 and TRBJ2-7, with 9 nucleotides matching TRBD2. The V gene's germline CDR1 is SNHLY and CDR2 FYNNEI. V was clipped by 6 bases and J by 2 bases; unmatched bases: 8. CDR3 length: 15 amino acids. CDR3 amino acids: CASRGASGITYEQYF. The CDR3 DNA reads as TGTGCCAGCAGAGGGGCTAGCGGGATTACCTACGAGCAGTACTTC.

Only a few counts were recorded for this clonotype. This chain joins TRBV7-9 and TRBJ2-3; 7 nucleotides match TRBD2. Germline CDR1 reads SEHNR; CDR2 reads FQNEAQ (reference sequence). This CDR3 region has 16 residues. The V and J ends lost 0 bases and 2 bases, in that order; junction bases with no gene match: 5. Here the CDR3 reads CASSLAASGPTDTQYF. DNA for the CDR3: TGTGCCAGCAGCTTAGCGGCTAGCGGTCCCACAGATACGCAGTATTTT.

This clonotype was seen only a few times. The chain employs TRBV11-3 and TRBJ1-1; D might be TRBD1 (5 bases). This CDR3 is built from 16 residues. From germline, CDR1 is SGHNT and CDR2 YENEEA. Trimming stripped 7 bases from V and 2 bases from J, with 20 bases between. The DNA of the CDR3 is TGTGCCAGCACCTACGCATCCCCAGGGAGAAACACTGAAGCTTTCTTT. Its translation: CASTYASPGRNTEAFF.

This chain connects TRBV4-2 to TRBJ2-3; TRBD2 matches at 13 bases. Germline CDR1 reads LGHNA; CDR2 reads YNFKEQ. The CDR3 has 17 residues. The junction had 5 bases not matched to a gene; V was cut back by 1 base and J by 4 bases. CDR3 region: CASSQVGTSGTPDTQYF. CDR3 DNA: TGTGCCAGCAGCCAAGTAGGGACTAGCGGGACTCCAGATACGCAGTATTTT.

This clonotype was picked up a small number of times. The chain couples TRBV7-2 to TRBJ2-7, with 12 bases identical to TRBD2. The CDR3 sequence is 16 residues long. Germline lookup yields CDR1 SGHTA and CDR2 FQGNSA. J gave up 5 bases and V 1 base, and 6 bases lay outside the gene matches. The CDR3 here is CASSLGTSGRIHEQYF. Here the CDR3 DNA reads TGTGCCAGCAGCTTAGGAACTAGCGGGAGGATCCACGAGCAGTACTTC.